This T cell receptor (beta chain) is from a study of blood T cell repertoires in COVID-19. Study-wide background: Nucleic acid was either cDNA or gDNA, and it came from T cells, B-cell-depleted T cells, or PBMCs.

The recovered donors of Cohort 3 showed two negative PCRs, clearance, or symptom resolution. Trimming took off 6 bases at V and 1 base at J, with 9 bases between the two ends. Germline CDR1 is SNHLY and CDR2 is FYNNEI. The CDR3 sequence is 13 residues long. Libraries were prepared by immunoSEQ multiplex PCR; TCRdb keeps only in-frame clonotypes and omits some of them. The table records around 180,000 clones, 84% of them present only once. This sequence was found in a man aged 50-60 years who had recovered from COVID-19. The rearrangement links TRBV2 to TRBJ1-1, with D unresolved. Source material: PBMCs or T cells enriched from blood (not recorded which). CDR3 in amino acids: CASRGRENTEAFF. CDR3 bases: TGTGCCAGCAGGGGGAGGGAGAACACTGAAGCTTTCTTT.